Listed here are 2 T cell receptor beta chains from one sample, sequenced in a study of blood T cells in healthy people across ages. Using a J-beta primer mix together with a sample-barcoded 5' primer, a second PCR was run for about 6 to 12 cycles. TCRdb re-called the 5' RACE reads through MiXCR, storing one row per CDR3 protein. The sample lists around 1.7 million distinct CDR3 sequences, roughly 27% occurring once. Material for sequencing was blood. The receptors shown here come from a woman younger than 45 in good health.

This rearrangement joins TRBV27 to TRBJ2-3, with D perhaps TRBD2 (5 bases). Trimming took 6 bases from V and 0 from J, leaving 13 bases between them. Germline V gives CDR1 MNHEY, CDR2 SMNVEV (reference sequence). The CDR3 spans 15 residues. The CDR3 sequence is CASREAGLSTDTQYF. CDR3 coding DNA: TGTGCCAGCAGGGAGGCTGGGCTTAGCACAGATACGCAGTATTTT.

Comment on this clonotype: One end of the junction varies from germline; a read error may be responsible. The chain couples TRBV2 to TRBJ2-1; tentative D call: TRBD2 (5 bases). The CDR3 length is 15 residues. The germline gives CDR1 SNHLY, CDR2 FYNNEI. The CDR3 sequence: CASSQDSGGYNDQFF. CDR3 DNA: TGTGCCAGCTCTCAGGACTCCGGTGGCTACAATGATCAGTTCTTC.